Presented here are 26 T cell receptor beta chains from one specimen sequenced in a study of blood T cell repertoires in COVID-19. The data were produced by immunoSEQ multiplex PCR, yet TCRdb's version contains in-frame clones alone and is incomplete. The data hold 300,000 to 350,000 clones, with around 88% observed a single time. Sequencing was done on a sample of peripheral blood. These receptors were collected from a woman in her thirties with COVID-19, enrolled during active disease.

The chain recombines TRBV5-1 with TRBJ2-7, with 11 bases that match TRBD2. Per the germline V gene, CDR1 is SGHRS and CDR2 is YFSETQ. This CDR3 region has 15 residues. Trimming removed 0 bases from V and 7 bases from J; junction bases left unmatched: 6. This CDR3 reads CASSLGSGGAFEQYF. CDR3 nucleotides: TGCGCCAGCAGCTTGGGTAGCGGGGGGGCCTTTGAGCAGTACTTC.

This chain connects TRBV4-3 to TRBJ2-7; D might be TRBD1 (5 bases). This CDR3 comprises 14 residues. Germline V gene lookup returns CDR1 LGHNA and CDR2 YSLEER. Deletions cut 4 bases from V and 3 bases from J, with 13 bases between. The CDR3 spells CASSPWQGIYEQYF. CDR3 in DNA: TGCGCCAGCAGCCCCTGGCAGGGTATCTACGAGCAGTACTTC.

The J gene is TRBJ1-4, the V gene TRBV10-3; D gene uncertain. CDR1 is ENHRY, CDR2 SYGVKD, per germline. The CDR3 covers 16 residues. The V end lost 7 bases, the J end lost 7 bases, and 22 bases lay between the germline ends. CDR3 DNA: TGTGCCATCACGAGGGTATTCCTTCTAGGCGCTGAAAAACTGTTTTTT. Translating it yields CAITRVFLLGAEKLFF.

CDR3 nucleotides: TGTGCCATCAGTGAGTCGGCACGGGGGGGCAGGGATGAGCAGTTCTTC. It yields the protein CAISESARGGRDEQFF. The V gene is TRBV10-3, the J gene TRBJ2-1; 8 bases map to TRBD2. The CDR3 covers 16 residues. CDR1 is ENHRY, CDR2 SYGVKD, per germline. The V and J ends lost 0 bases and 8 bases, in that order; junction bases with no gene match: 9.

The chain employs TRBV5-1 and TRBJ2-1; 15 bases align to TRBD2. V trimming: 5 bases; J trimming: 8 bases; junction bases outside the gene matches: 14. This CDR3 region has 18 residues. Germline lookup yields CDR1 SGHRS and CDR2 YFSETQ. DNA of the CDR3: TGCGCCAGCAGACGGACTAGCGGGGGGGCCATCGGTAGGGATGAGCAGTTCTTC. Amino acid sequence: CASRRTSGGAIGRDEQFF.

The chain combines TRBV6-6 with TRBJ1-1; D is uncertain. Germline CDR1 and CDR2: MNHNY and SVGAGI (reference sequence). The CDR3 contains 13 residues. Trimming removed 7 bases at V and 2 bases at J, with 11 bases between. The CDR3 coding sequence is TGTGCCAGCAAGACGACACCTAACACTGAAGCTTTCTTT. It specifies CASKTTPNTEAFF.

The chain joins TRBV2 to TRBJ2-7, with TRBD2 matching over 15 bases. Trimming took 3 bases from V and 2 from J; bases not matched to a gene: 2. CDR3 length equals 16 residues. The germline V gene encodes CDR1 SNHLY and CDR2 FYNNEI. The CDR3 region has the DNA TGTGCCAGCAGTGAGGGACTAGCGGGGGGAACCTACGAGCAGTACTTC. It specifies CASSEGLAGGTYEQYF.

The rearrangement uses TRBV6-1 and TRBJ2-1; 7 bases line up with TRBD1. The germline CDR1 and CDR2 sequences are MNHNS and SASEGT. CDR3 size: 16 residues. The J segment lost 0 bases and the V segment lost 1 base, leaving 3 bases of the junction unmatched. The CDR3 region has the DNA TGTGCCAGCAGTGAAGTCGGGACAGACTCCTACAATGAGCAGTTCTTC. Translating gives CASSEVGTDSYNEQFF.

The chain has TRBV28 and TRBJ1-2, with D hard to call. The V gene's germline CDR1 is MDHEN and CDR2 SYDVKM. The CDR3 sequence is 13 residues long. Deletions cut 6 bases from V and 2 bases from J, with 10 bases between. The DNA of the CDR3 is TGTGCCAGCAGCCCAGGTTGGAACTATGGCTACACCTTC. Its translation is CASSPGWNYGYTF.

This rearrangement joins TRBV7-8 to TRBJ2-4, with a tentative D call TRBD2 (6 bases). CDR3 length: 16 amino acids. Germline V gives CDR1 SGHVS, CDR2 FQNEAQ. V was clipped by 4 bases and J by 1 base, with 14 bases between them. The CDR3: CASSSYSREAKNIQYF. The CDR3 coding sequence is TGTGCCAGCAGCTCATACTCCCGGGAGGCCAAAAACATTCAGTACTTC.

This chain connects TRBV19 to TRBJ2-3; 9 nucleotides agree with TRBD2. V lost 3 bases and J lost 1; bases outside the gene matches: 5. CDR1 and CDR2 from the germline V gene are LNHDA and SQIVND (reference sequence). There are 16 residues in the CDR3. CDR3 region: CASSIMASGGTDTQYF. The CDR3 coding sequence is TGTGCCAGTAGTATCATGGCTAGCGGGGGCACAGATACGCAGTATTTT.

The chain joins TRBV28 to TRBJ2-3; no firm D call. This CDR3 has 13 residues. V was clipped by 4 bases and J by 7 bases, with 12 bases between them. Germline-derived CDR1 and CDR2 are MDHEN and SYDVKM. Here the CDR3 reads CASSSRQPYTQYF. The DNA of the CDR3 is TGTGCCAGCAGTTCCCGACAACCCTATACGCAGTATTTT.

The chain couples TRBV23-1 to TRBJ2-3; 10 bases map to TRBD2. TRBV23-1 belongs to the ORF category, with a function that is uncertain. The junction had 28 bases not matched to a gene; V was cut back by 7 bases and J by 6 bases. CDR3 length: 21 amino acids. In nucleotides, the CDR3 is TGCGCCAGCACTCCAACGACGGCCTCGAATGGTTTAGCGGGGGGTAGCGATACGCAGTATTTT. Translation: CASTPTTASNGLAGGSDTQYF.

The rearrangement links TRBV4-1 to TRBJ2-1, with TRBD2 as a possible D gene (6 bases). V was cut by 3 bases and J by 9 bases, with 12 bases left in between. The CDR3 totals 13 residues. In germline, CDR1 is MGHRA, CDR2 YSYEKL. CDR3 in DNA: TGCGCCAGCAGCCAGCCGGGACTTCGTGAGCAGTTCTTC. Its translation is CASSQPGLREQFF.

This clone appeared a few times. The J gene is TRBJ1-4, the V gene TRBV30; 9 nucleotides match TRBD1. J was trimmed by 5 bases and V by 8 bases; bases with no gene match: 3. Germline assignment: CDR1 GTSNPN and CDR2 SVGIG (reference sequence). The CDR3 consists of 12 residues. As DNA, the CDR3 is TGTGCCGCTGGGACAGGGAATGAAAAACTGTTTTTT. Translating gives CAAGTGNEKLFF.

The chain employs TRBV5-1 and TRBJ2-4, with a weak D call TRBD2 (5 bases). Per germline, CDR1 SGHRS and CDR2 YFSETQ. The length of the CDR3 is 18 residues. V gave up 1 base and J gave up 0 bases, with 17 bases separating them. CDR3 amino acids: CASSLLLRLGLAKNIQYF. DNA for the CDR3: TGCGCCAGCAGCTTGCTTTTAAGGCTAGGACTAGCCAAAAACATTCAGTACTTC.

This clone was recorded only once. The rearrangement links TRBV2 to TRBJ2-2; 9 bases line up with TRBD2. Germline CDR1 is SNHLY and CDR2 is FYNNEI. This CDR3 spans 20 amino acids. V shed 4 bases and J 0 bases; nucleotides not matched to a gene: 15. As DNA, the CDR3 is TGTGCCAGCAGTGCTAATGGAAGAATCAGCGGGGGGACGAACACCGGGGAGCTGTTTTTT. Protein product: CASSANGRISGGTNTGELFF.

J is TRBJ1-2 and V is TRBV6-5; 8 bases fit TRBD1. Germline V CDR1 and CDR2: MNHEY, SVGAGI. V gave up 8 bases and J gave up 7 bases; unmatched junction bases: 6. The length of the CDR3 is 12 residues. Here the CDR3 reads CASVQGAGGYTF. The CDR3 region has the DNA TGTGCCAGCGTGCAGGGGGCCGGTGGCTACACCTTC.

This chain connects TRBV6-1 to TRBJ1-2, with D unresolved. The germline V gene encodes CDR1 MNHNS and CDR2 SASEGT. The CDR3 is 12 residues long. V lost 3 bases to trimming and J lost 4 bases, with 6 bases between them. The CDR3 here is CASSEAGYGYTF. CDR3 coding DNA: TGTGCCAGCAGTGAGGCGGGCTATGGCTACACCTTC.

The chain uses TRBV18 and TRBJ1-2; D is uncertain. Germline CDR1 KGHSH, CDR2 LQKENI. The CDR3 is made up of 15 amino acids. V was clipped by 0 bases and J by 6 bases, with 14 bases between them. The CDR3 loop reads CASSPPGQRIHGYTF. CDR3 nucleotide sequence: TGTGCCAGCTCACCACCGGGTCAGCGTATCCATGGCTACACCTTC.

The V and J genes are TRBV5-8 and TRBJ2-2, with 8 positions matching TRBD1. This CDR3 has 19 residues. The V gene's germline CDR1 is SGHTS and CDR2 YDEGEE. Trimming removed 1 base from V and 1 base from J; junction bases left unmatched: 12. This CDR3 is CASSLRGQAFPRNTGELFF. The CDR3 coding sequence is TGTGCCAGCAGCTTGCGGGGACAGGCGTTTCCCAGGAACACCGGGGAGCTGTTTTTT.

The chain uses TRBV5-1 and TRBJ1-3, with 7 bases matching TRBD1. Losses at the gene ends were 4 bases for V and 6 bases for J; bases not matched to a gene: 13. Germline CDR1 and CDR2: SGHRS and YFSETQ. CDR3 size: 16 residues. In DNA form, the CDR3 reads TGCGCCAGCAGCCCTATACAGGGGATCGTATCAAACACCATATATTTT. It codes for CASSPIQGIVSNTIYF.

With respect to this clone: Other nucleotide sequences from this sample produce the same CDR3. The chain is built from TRBV12-3 or TRBV12-4 and TRBJ1-2; D perhaps matches TRBD1 (6 bases). This CDR3 spans 13 amino acids. V gave up 6 bases and J gave up 1 base, with 9 bases separating them. CDR3 protein: CASSLQGNYGYTF. The DNA for the CDR3 is TGTGCCAGCAGCCTACAGGGTAACTATGGCTACACCTTC.

CDR3 protein: CASSLSAGANVLTF. The CDR3 bases are TGCGCCAGCAGCTTGTCGGCTGGGGCCAACGTCCTGACTTTC. This chain connects TRBV5-1 to TRBJ2-6, with D unclear. The CDR3 extends over 14 amino acids. V shed 1 base and J shed 2 bases, with 4 bases lying between them. Germline-derived CDR1 and CDR2 are SGHRS and YFSETQ.

The chain links TRBV4-2 to TRBJ2-1; 8 nucleotides agree with TRBD2. J was trimmed by 9 bases and V by 0 bases; bases with no gene match: 10. Germline CDR1 reads LGHNA; CDR2 reads YNFKEQ. The CDR3 has 16 amino acids. CDR3 protein: CASSQDLGTRSSEQFF. The DNA for the CDR3 is TGTGCCAGCAGCCAAGATCTGGGGACTAGGAGTAGTGAGCAGTTCTTC.

V is TRBV6-5 and J is TRBJ1-2; 10 nucleotides align to TRBD1. Germline CDR1 reads MNHEY; CDR2 reads SVGAGI. The J segment lost 4 bases and the V segment lost 6 bases, leaving 8 bases of the junction unmatched. CDR3 length equals 15 residues. The CDR3 is CASSYTGTGAYGYTF. The CDR3, as DNA: TGTGCCAGCAGCTACACCGGGACAGGGGCCTATGGCTACACCTTC.